These T cell receptor beta chains were read from a single sample in a study of human T cells and chemical hapten exposure. TCRdb re-called the RACE reads with MiXCR, one entry per CDR3 protein. The sample lists under 110,000 distinct CDR3 sequences; around 12% were seen once. Source: whole blood, taken in connection with sensitization to the hapten diphenylcyclopropenone (DPC). The receptors shown here come from a woman in her 50s with alopecia areata. Some clones in this sample may be carry-over from other donors' samples. Both conserved end residues are part of each CDR3. D genes are given only for firm matches. Rows may omit the clone size; those that give it use once, few, many or a size class.

DNA | CDR3 | size | V | D | J
TGTGCCAGCAGGGGGACTACGGGGCAGCCCCAGCATTTT | CASRGTTGQPQHF | few | TRBV28 | . | TRBJ1-5
TGTGCCAGCATCTCCGGACAGATCTATAATTCACCCCTCCACTTT | CASISGQIYNSPLHF | few | TRBV28 | . | TRBJ1-6
TGTGCCAGCAGCTTAGTGGTCGGCTACACCTTC | CASSLVVGYTF | many | TRBV7-9 | . | TRBJ1-2
TGTGCCAGCAGCCAAGGGAAGCGGGACGTCCCCGATACGCAGTATTTT | CASSQGKRDVPDTQYF | . | TRBV3-1 | TRBD2 | TRBJ2-3
TGTGCCAGAGGACAGTCCTTGAACACTGAAGCTTTCTTT | CARGQSLNTEAFF | . | TRBV28 | . | TRBJ1-1
TGTGCCAGCAGCCACGGGACAGGGGGCACAGATACGCAGTATTTT | CASSHGTGGTDTQYF | few | TRBV12-3/TRBV12-4 | TRBD1 | TRBJ2-3
TGTGCCAGCAGTTACTCAGGGACAGGGGGCGATGACACTGAAGCTTTCTTT | CASSYSGTGGDDTEAFF | few | TRBV6-6 | TRBD1 | TRBJ1-1
TGCAGCGTTGATGTGAACACTGAAGCTTTCTTT | CSVDVNTEAFF | few | TRBV29-1 | . | TRBJ1-1
TGCGCCAGCAGCCCCTTTAACCAGGGACAGAAGTTCTTC | CASSPFNQGQKFF | . | TRBV4-3 | TRBD1 | TRBJ2-1
TGTGCCAGCAGCCGGGGACAGGGACCCTATGGCTACACCTTC | CASSRGQGPYGYTF | many | TRBV9 | TRBD1 | TRBJ1-2
TGTGCCAGTAGTATGGATGGAGTGGAGACCCAGTACTTC | CASSMDGVETQYF | few | TRBV19 | . | TRBJ2-5
TGCAGTGCTAGTAACTCTCCCACTGAAGCTTTCTTT | CSASNSPTEAFF | . | TRBV20-1 | . | TRBJ1-1
TGTGCCAGCAGTGCCCTTCGACCCGAGCAGTACTTC | CASSALRPEQYF | few | TRBV12-3/TRBV12-4 | . | TRBJ2-7
TGTGCCAGCAGTTTTCGTGTCGGGCGGACAGGGGGGTTGAACACTGAAGCTTTCTTT | CASSFRVGRTGGLNTEAFF | few | TRBV27 | TRBD1 | TRBJ1-1
TGTGCCAGCAGCACGGGACAGTATAATGAAAAACTGTTTTTT | CASSTGQYNEKLFF | . | TRBV7-2 | TRBD1 | TRBJ1-4
TGTGCCACCCACCCGAGTGCTAACTATGGCTACACCTTC | CATHPSANYGYTF | . | TRBV28 | . | TRBJ1-2
TGCAGTGCTCGATGGGCGATCACAGATACGCAGTATTTT | CSARWAITDTQYF | . | TRBV20-1 | . | TRBJ2-3
TGTGCCAGCGCCCACGAGGCCAGTAGCAATCAGCCCCAGCATTTT | CASAHEASSNQPQHF | few | TRBV4-2 | . | TRBJ1-5
TGTGCCAGCAGCCCCCGGGACGGACACATTTCCTACGAGCAGTACTTC | CASSPRDGHISYEQYF | . | TRBV7-8 | . | TRBJ2-7
TGTGCCAGCAATGACAGGGGGCTTATCCACGAGCAGTACTTC | CASNDRGLIHEQYF | many | TRBV7-2 | TRBD1 | TRBJ2-7
TGCAGCGCACCTGGGACTAGCGGATACAATGAGCAGTTCTTC | CSAPGTSGYNEQFF | few | TRBV29-1 | TRBD2 | TRBJ2-1
TGTGCCAGCAGCCGCGATGGGGTCAACACTGAAGCTTTCTTT | CASSRDGVNTEAFF | few | TRBV11-3 | . | TRBJ1-1
TGTGCCAGCTCACCCGGCGGGAGGCTCTACAATGAGCAGTTCTTC | CASSPGGRLYNEQFF | few | TRBV18 | TRBD2 | TRBJ2-1
TGCAGCGTCGTGGGACAGGGCAATCAGCCCCAGCATTTT | CSVVGQGNQPQHF | many | TRBV29-1 | TRBD1 | TRBJ1-5
TGTGCCAGCAGCCGGGGCCCTAGGGACACTGAAGCTTTCTTT | CASSRGPRDTEAFF | . | TRBV7-2 | . | TRBJ1-1
TGTGCCAGCAGACGACCGGGACAGGGTAGCACTGAAGCTTTCTTT | CASRRPGQGSTEAFF | few | TRBV14 | TRBD1 | TRBJ1-1
TGTGCCAGCACCCCTACGGTCTCCGCACATGGTACGCAGTATTTT | CASTPTVSAHGTQYF | many | TRBV7-2 | . | TRBJ2-3
TGCGCCAGCAGCCAAGAAGGGACAAAAAACATTCAGTACTTC | CASSQEGTKNIQYF | many | TRBV4-1 | . | TRBJ2-4
TGTGCCAGCAGTTTATCTGCTAGCGGACCCTACGAGCAGTACTTC | CASSLSASGPYEQYF | . | TRBV27 | TRBD2 | TRBJ2-7
TGTGCCAGCAGTCTAGGGCCTGTGAAGTTCTTC | CASSLGPVKFF | few | TRBV12-3/TRBV12-4 | . | TRBJ2-1
TGCGCCAGCACCTCAGTTTATAATAGCAATCAGCCCCAGCATTTT | CASTSVYNSNQPQHF | . | TRBV10-1 | . | TRBJ1-5
TGTGCCACCAGTGATTTGCCCCTAGTCCGGGACAGGGGTGGCTCCTACAATGAGCAGTTCTTC | CATSDLPLVRDRGGSYNEQFF | . | TRBV24-1 | TRBD1 | TRBJ2-1
TGCATCACACAGCGTCCGAGCACTGAAGCTTTCTTT | CITQRPSTEAFF | . | TRBV29-1 | . | TRBJ1-1
TGTGCCAGCAGTCTGCCGGGGGGCAGTGAAAAACTGTTTTTT | CASSLPGGSEKLFF | . | TRBV6-6 | . | TRBJ1-4
TGTGCCAGCAGGAAAGAGACAGGCCTAACCGAGCCCCAGCATTTT | CASRKETGLTEPQHF | many | TRBV2 | . | TRBJ1-5
TGTGCCAGCAGCTTAGTTATGAACACTGAAGCTTTCTTT | CASSLVMNTEAFF | . | TRBV7-9 | . | TRBJ1-1
TGTGCCAGCAGCTCCCGGATAGCTGAAGCTTTCTTT | CASSSRIAEAFF | . | TRBV7-9 | . | TRBJ1-1
TGTGCCAGCACATGGGCGGGGAAGACCTACGAGCAGTACTTC | CASTWAGKTYEQYF | . | TRBV12-3/TRBV12-4 | . | TRBJ2-7
TGCGCCAGCAGTGAATTGGAGACAGGTGATGGGGAAGCTTTCTTT | CASSELETGDGEAFF | few | TRBV10-2 | . | TRBJ1-1
TGTGCCAGCAGCAGTACAGGGTTTGACACTGAAGCTTTCTTT | CASSSTGFDTEAFF | many | TRBV7-8 | . | TRBJ1-1
TGCAGCGTTGAAGTGGCGTGGGACACTAAAGCTTTCTTT | CSVEVAWDTKAFF | few | TRBV29-1 | . | TRBJ1-1
TGCAGTGCCTCCCTTCGATTTGGCGGGGGGCCAACAGTATACAATGAGCAGTTCTTC | CSASLRFGGGPTVYNEQFF | . | TRBV20-1 | TRBD2 | TRBJ2-1
TGCAGCGCTAACTCAAACCGGTTAGTAGCTTTCTTT | CSANSNRLVAFF | many | TRBV29-1 | . | TRBJ1-1
TGTGCCACCAGTGATGGAGAGGTATATAGCAATCAGCCCCAGCATTTT | CATSDGEVYSNQPQHF | . | TRBV24-1 | . | TRBJ1-5
TGTGCCAGCAGTACGGACAGGGTCACCTCCTACGAGCAGTACTTC | CASSTDRVTSYEQYF | . | TRBV27 | TRBD1 | TRBJ2-7
TGTGCCAGCAGCGTAGAGGCAGGCAGACAAAACACTGAAGCTTTCTTT | CASSVEAGRQNTEAFF | many | TRBV9 | . | TRBJ1-1
TGCAGTGCTCCCCGGGCTAGCACGGCCGAGACCCAGTACTTC | CSAPRASTAETQYF | . | TRBV20-1 | . | TRBJ2-5
TGCAGTACGGCGTTGGGGGTGCGCACAGATACGCAGTATTTT | CSTALGVRTDTQYF | . | TRBV29-1 | . | TRBJ2-3
TGCGCCAGCAGCCAAGGTGAACCTAAATTACGGGGGATAGATGAAAAACTGTTTTTT | CASSQGEPKLRGIDEKLFF | . | TRBV4-1 | . | TRBJ1-4
TGTGCCAGCAGCTTTAGGTTAGAGACCCAGTACTTC | CASSFRLETQYF | . | TRBV7-2 | . | TRBJ2-5
TGTGCCAGCTCAGCGGTAACCCAAGAGACCCAGTACTTC | CASSAVTQETQYF | few | TRBV7-6 | . | TRBJ2-5
TGCGCCAGCACCCCAGTCTCCACCTCCTACGAGCAGTACTTC | CASTPVSTSYEQYF | many | TRBV5-1 | . | TRBJ2-7
TGTGCCAGCTCGGACCAGGGGGCGGGCACTGAAGCTTTCTTT | CASSDQGAGTEAFF | . | TRBV18 | TRBD1 | TRBJ1-1